This TCR beta chain was sequenced for a study of chemoradiotherapy in HPV16-positive cancers. Comment on this clone: Its matching antigen is unknown.

CDR1 and CDR2 from the germline V gene are SQVTM and ANQGSEA. Trimming took 5 bases from V and 4 from J, leaving 23 bases between them. CDR3 size: 16 residues. The method was immunoSEQ multiplex PCR; TCRdb's version includes in-frame clones alone and lacks a portion of them. The profile shows about 68,000 clones, about nine tenths of them singletons. General study results and limits: Non-HPV-specific T cells did not expand in tumors during treatment, whereas candidate HPV-specific clones and E7-related motifs did.

The chain carries TRBV29-1 and TRBJ1-2; TRBD1 is a possible D gene (6 bases). The sample consisted of blood, taken from a patient who underwent chemoradiotherapy. This receptor was obtained from a human donor with HPV-associated anogenital cancer. The DNA of the CDR3 is TGCAGCGTTTACACCCTTCCTACAGGGCCCAGCTATGGCTACACCTTC. Its protein is CSVYTLPTGPSYGYTF.